These T cell receptor beta chains were read from a single sample in a study of T cell repertoires in cytomegalovirus infection. One entry per CDR3 protein results from TCRdb running MiXCR on the reads. The sample consists of approximately 500,000 distinct CDR3 sequences, approximately 15% of them appearing once. The sequenced sample consisted of CD8+ T cells from PBMCs. These receptors all come from a human donor in good health (CMV status not recorded). Some clones in this sample may be carry-over from other donors' samples. Each CDR3 is given with its conserved first and last residue. The D gene is left open where the match is weak. Size is stated for part of the rows, as once, few or many counts, or as a class when the clone is expanded.

j_call,d_call,v_call,clone_size,cdr3_aa,cdr3_nt
TRBJ2-1,TRBD2,TRBV29-1,-,CSVGSLAGDYNEQFF,TGCAGCGTTGGGTCACTAGCGGGAGACTACAATGAGCAGTTCTTC
TRBJ2-5,-,TRBV24-1,-,CATSDGGVLETQYF,TGTGCCACCAGTGACGGGGGTGTTTTGGAGACCCAGTACTTC
TRBJ1-5,-,TRBV12-3/TRBV12-4,many,CASSLGAGIRQPQHF,TGTGCCAGCAGTTTAGGTGCAGGAATCCGTCAGCCCCAGCATTTT
TRBJ1-1,-,TRBV2,few,CASLGGMNTEAFF,TGTGCCTCACTAGGTGGGATGAACACTGAAGCTTTCTTT
TRBJ2-7,-,TRBV14,few,CASSQDGGSEQYF,TGTGCCAGCAGCCAAGATGGAGGAAGCGAGCAGTACTTC
TRBJ2-3,-,TRBV12-3/TRBV12-4,many,CASSSGLTGPDTQYF,TGTGCCAGCAGTTCCGGGCTAACCGGCCCAGATACGCAGTATTTT
TRBJ2-1,TRBD2,TRBV12-5,many,CASGLGTSGSYNEQFF,TGTGCTAGTGGTTTGGGGACTAGCGGGAGCTACAATGAGCAGTTCTTC
TRBJ2-2,TRBD1,TRBV9,few,CASSARQGPTGELFF,TGTGCCAGCAGCGCCCGACAGGGTCCGACCGGGGAGCTGTTTTTT
TRBJ2-2,TRBD1,TRBV27,-,CASARQGSGYSSGELFF,TGTGCCAGCGCCAGACAGGGGTCAGGGTACAGTTCCGGGGAGCTGTTTTTT
TRBJ2-2,TRBD2,TRBV11-2,few,CASKLAGDAGELFF,TGTGCCAGCAAACTAGCGGGAGACGCCGGGGAGCTGTTTTTT
TRBJ1-5,-,TRBV28,many,CASSPGVAGGHF,TGTGCCAGCAGTCCGGGGGTGGCAGGAGGGCATTTT
TRBJ1-2,TRBD1,TRBV5-8,few,CASRGTGGNYGYTF,TGTGCCAGCAGGGGGACAGGGGGCAACTATGGCTACACCTTC
TRBJ2-1,-,TRBV27,few,CASSLTERYYNEQFF,TGTGCCAGCAGTTTAACGGAGCGGTACTACAATGAGCAGTTCTTC
TRBJ2-1,-,TRBV9,few,CASSVVGSPNEQFF,TGTGCCAGCAGCGTAGTAGGGAGCCCCAATGAGCAGTTCTTC
TRBJ2-4,-,TRBV6-2/TRBV6-3,few,CASRSLGRVENIQYF,TGTGCCAGCCGCTCACTCGGGCGGGTCGAAAACATTCAGTACTTC
TRBJ1-1,-,TRBV5-1,-,CASNQGAEAFF,TGCGCCAGCAATCAGGGAGCTGAAGCTTTCTTT
TRBJ2-7,-,TRBV5-6,-,CASSLGSTRPYEQYF,TGTGCCAGCAGCTTGGGGTCCACAAGGCCGTACGAGCAGTACTTC
TRBJ1-1,-,TRBV6-5,few,CASSLYRGDEAFF,TGTGCCAGCAGTCTATACCGGGGCGATGAAGCTTTCTTT
TRBJ2-5,TRBD1,TRBV7-9,many,CASSGDRENSPGTQYF,TGTGCCAGCAGCGGGGACAGAGAGAATTCCCCGGGGACCCAGTACTTC
TRBJ2-7,TRBD2,TRBV5-1,many,CASSPPSGINEQYF,TGCGCCAGCAGCCCCCCCAGCGGGATTAACGAGCAGTACTTC
TRBJ2-1,TRBD2,TRBV9,few,CATSESGSYNEQFF,TGTGCCACCTCTGAGAGCGGGAGCTACAATGAGCAGTTCTTC
TRBJ2-7,TRBD2,TRBV6-5,-,CASSYSRTSDEQYF,TGTGCCAGCAGTTACTCGAGGACTAGCGACGAGCAGTACTTC
TRBJ1-1,TRBD1,TRBV24-1,-,CATPVSYRGPGSMNTEAFF,TGTGCCACTCCGGTATCTTACAGGGGGCCGGGTTCCATGAACACTGAAGCTTTCTTT
TRBJ1-2,-,TRBV4-1,-,CASSPLGRGFNYGYTF,TGCGCCAGCAGCCCTCTAGGAAGGGGTTTCAACTATGGCTACACCTTC
TRBJ2-1,-,TRBV28,few,CASSLMGAGWMSLEQFF,TGTGCCAGCAGTTTAATGGGTGCGGGATGGATGAGTCTGGAGCAGTTCTTC
TRBJ1-5,-,TRBV5-1,-,CASSSETPGHPDRTQPQHF,TGCGCCAGCAGCTCCGAAACTCCGGGACACCCAGACAGAACGCAGCCCCAGCATTTT
TRBJ2-7,TRBD2,TRBV7-8,many,CASSPLAGAYEQYF,TGTGCCAGCAGCCCTCTAGCGGGGGCCTACGAGCAGTACTTC
TRBJ1-1,-,TRBV20-1,-,CSARGGNTEAFF,TGCAGTGCTCGAGGAGGTAACACTGAAGCTTTCTTT
TRBJ2-1,-,TRBV23-1,-,CAFPPGSHNEQFF,TGCGCCTTCCCCCCAGGCTCCCACAATGAGCAGTTCTTC
TRBJ2-5,-,TRBV19,-,CASSSGQEGSLGQYF,TGTGCCAGTAGCTCCGGACAGGAGGGGTCCTTAGGCCAGTACTTC
TRBJ2-2,TRBD2,TRBV7-9,many,CASNEGGDAGELFF,TGTGCCAGCAACGAGGGAGGGGACGCCGGGGAGCTGTTTTTT
TRBJ2-3,TRBD1,TRBV6-1,many,CASSVRDRAGDTQYF,TGTGCCAGCAGTGTCCGGGACAGGGCGGGAGATACGCAGTATTTT
TRBJ2-2,-,TRBV5-4,few,CASSWITGELFF,TGTGCCAGCAGCTGGATCACCGGGGAGCTGTTTTTT
TRBJ2-5,TRBD2,TRBV4-1,few,CASSHRLAGGQETQYF,TGCGCCAGCAGCCACCGACTAGCGGGGGGTCAAGAGACCCAGTACTTC
TRBJ1-6,-,TRBV15,few,CATRARGYNSPLHF,TGTGCCACCAGGGCGCGGGGTTACAATTCACCCCTCCACTTT
TRBJ1-2,-,TRBV15,few,CATSQPGLTNYGYTF,TGTGCCACCAGCCAACCCGGCCTGACTAACTATGGCTACACCTTC
TRBJ2-3,-,TRBV27,-,CASSSPARRGADTQYF,TGTGCCAGCAGCTCGCCAGCGCGGAGGGGAGCAGATACGCAGTATTTT
TRBJ1-2,-,TRBV12-3/TRBV12-4,-,CASSGFTANYGYTF,TGTGCCAGCAGTGGATTTACTGCAAACTATGGCTACACCTTC
TRBJ2-5,-,TRBV24-1,many,CATSDSQETQYF,TGTGCCACCAGTGATTCCCAGGAGACCCAGTACTTC
TRBJ2-3,TRBD2,TRBV10-3,many,CAISDPSAGEPTDTQYF,TGTGCCATCAGTGACCCCTCAGCGGGAGAGCCCACAGATACGCAGTATTTT
TRBJ1-5,TRBD1,TRBV7-3,many,CASSKPGQGSGQPQHF,TGTGCCAGCAGCAAGCCGGGACAGGGATCGGGACAGCCCCAGCATTTT
TRBJ2-5,TRBD2,TRBV4-2,few,CASSQTQGGETQYF,TGTGCCAGCAGCCAAACTCAGGGAGGGGAGACCCAGTACTTC
TRBJ2-3,-,TRBV7-3,-,CASSSVIADTQYF,TGTGCCAGCAGTTCTGTAATTGCAGATACGCAGTATTTT
TRBJ2-7,TRBD2,TRBV15,-,CATSNSGGSSYEQYF,TGTGCCACCAGCAATAGCGGGGGAAGCTCCTACGAGCAGTACTTC
TRBJ2-2,-,TRBV4-2,few,CASSQARAELFF,TGTGCCAGCAGCCAAGCCCGGGCGGAGCTGTTTTTT
TRBJ2-3,TRBD2,TRBV11-2,-,CASHLVGLAGNADTQYF,TGTGCCAGCCACCTCGTGGGACTAGCGGGTAACGCAGATACGCAGTATTTT
TRBJ2-7,-,TRBV27,-,CASSPQLGWYEQYF,TGTGCCAGCAGTCCCCAACTAGGGTGGTACGAGCAGTACTTC
TRBJ2-7,TRBD1,TRBV15,-,CATSRDRGFSTYEQYF,TGTGCCACCAGCAGAGACAGGGGGTTCTCAACCTACGAGCAGTACTTC
TRBJ1-2,-,TRBV5-1,-,CASSPQFLRDGYTF,TGCGCCAGCAGTCCACAATTCCTCAGGGATGGCTACACCTTC
TRBJ2-7,TRBD2,TRBV2,many,CASSPWAGGSYEQYF,TGTGCCAGCAGCCCCTGGGCGGGAGGATCCTACGAGCAGTACTTC
TRBJ2-5,-,TRBV28,many,CASSLKPDRFPQETQYF,TGTGCCAGCAGTTTAAAGCCCGACAGGTTCCCGCAAGAGACCCAGTACTTC
TRBJ2-5,-,TRBV7-3,few,CASSLKDSKETQYF,TGTGCCAGCAGCTTAAAAGACAGCAAAGAGACCCAGTACTTC
TRBJ2-1,TRBD1,TRBV7-3,-,CASSSTGSHEQFF,TGTGCCAGCAGCTCGACAGGGAGTCATGAGCAGTTCTTC
TRBJ1-6,-,TRBV6-5,-,CASSRRRGSNSPLHF,TGTGCCAGCAGCCGTCGGCGGGGGTCGAATTCACCCCTCCACTTT
TRBJ1-2,-,TRBV2,many,CASRVRDGYTF,TGTGCCAGCAGGGTTCGCGATGGCTACACCTTC
TRBJ1-2,TRBD1,TRBV12-3/TRBV12-4,many,CASSRGHRGVGYTF,TGTGCCAGCAGTAGGGGGCACAGGGGCGTTGGCTACACCTTC